These 23 T cell receptor beta chains share one sample of origin, sequenced in a study of T-cell memory formation after mild COVID-19 (dated by TCRdb to the early 2020s). Library preparation employed 5' RACE. The instrument given in TCRdb is Illumina NovaSeq 6000. TCRdb ran its own pipeline on the public reads, namely fastp trimming at Q25 and MiXCR clone calling, and kept in-frame beta chains. Each entry is one CDR3 protein sequence, shown with its most common DNA and genes. This sample comprises almost 350,000 distinct CDR3 sequences, roughly 20% of them detected only once. 21% of the sample is held by the ten biggest clonotypes. Input material: PBMCs or a T cell subset sorted from them (not recorded which). All receptors come from a man aged 18 to 29 who had mild COVID-19 (a few samples of this study predate the infection). The sample titles of this study are shuffled in the database, so cell type and time point are left out; the donor was told from shared clones.

The chain joins TRBV6-6 to TRBJ1-1; a possible D gene is TRBD1 (5 bases). This CDR3 comprises 11 residues. The ends were cut back, 6 bases at V and 7 bases at J, with 9 bases in the middle. The germline V gene encodes CDR1 MNHNY and CDR2 SVGAGI (reference sequence). CDR3 amino acids: CASRGEGEAFF. DNA for the CDR3: TGTGCCAGCAGGGGGGAGGGTGAAGCTTTCTTT.

The genes are TRBV7-2 and TRBJ1-2; 9 nucleotides align to TRBD1. The CDR3 is made up of 16 amino acids. CDR1 is SGHTA, CDR2 FQGNSA, per germline. J was trimmed by 0 bases and V by 5 bases; bases with no gene match: 7. The CDR3 loop reads CASSQGQGTTNYGYTF. The CDR3 DNA reads TGTGCCAGCAGCCAGGGACAGGGAACAACTAACTATGGCTACACCTTC.

This clonotype came up a few times. This sequence joins TRBV5-1 and TRBJ1-2; 7 bases map to TRBD1. The CDR3 sequence is 14 residues long. Germline CDR1 reads SGHRS; CDR2 reads YFSETQ. V was clipped by 4 bases and J by 7 bases; unmatched bases: 10. CDR3 DNA: TGCGCCAGCAGCCGTGGACAGGCGTCGGGTGGCTACACCTTC. The encoded protein is CASSRGQASGGYTF.

This clonotype was detected only a few times. The CDR3: CSAREVMWETQYF. CDR3 bases: TGCAGTGCTAGAGAGGTGATGTGGGAGACCCAGTACTTC. The chain is built from TRBV20-1 and TRBJ2-5, with D hard to call. V shed 0 bases and J shed 5 bases, with 10 bases lying between them. Germline CDR1 is DFQATT and CDR2 is SNEGSKA (reference sequence). The CDR3 has 13 residues.

The chain is built from TRBV12-5 and TRBJ2-3, with D hard to call. The V end was cut by 7 bases, the J end by 5 bases, with 13 bases between. The V gene's germline CDR1 is LGHNT and CDR2 FRNRAP. There are 13 residues in the CDR3. CDR3 coding DNA: TGTGCTAGTGCCAATTCGGGCGTAGATACGCAGTATTTT. Amino acid sequence: CASANSGVDTQYF.

There are a few counts of this clonotype. The chain has TRBV9 and TRBJ1-2; D is ambiguous. This CDR3 is built from 15 residues. V lost 6 bases and J 3 bases, leaving 18 bases between the germline ends. In germline, CDR1 is SGDLS, CDR2 YYNGEE. The CDR3: CASKPLETRDYGYTF. The CDR3 nucleotides read TGTGCCAGCAAACCCCTAGAGACCCGAGACTATGGCTACACCTTC. Full variable domain (remainder filled in from reference TRBV9 and TRBJ1-2): DSGVTQTPKHLITATGQRVTLRCSPRSGDLSVYWYQQSLDQGLQFLIQYYNGEERAKGNILERFSAQQFPDLHSELNLSSLELGDSALYFCASKPLETRDYGYTFGSGTRLTVV.

The rearrangement links TRBV9 to TRBJ2-5; TRBD2 aligns across 9 bases. This CDR3 region has 14 residues. J lost 8 bases, V lost 4 bases, and 9 bases had no gene match. Germline V lookup: CDR1 SGDLS, CDR2 YYNGEE. The CDR3 region is CASSPPTSGETQYF. As DNA, the CDR3 is TGTGCCAGCAGCCCCCCGACTAGCGGTGAAACCCAGTACTTC.

CDR3 in amino acids: CASSFAWTAITNTGELFF. The CDR3 nucleotides read TGTGCCAGCAGTTTTGCTTGGACAGCCATAACGAACACCGGGGAGCTGTTTTTT. The rearrangement links TRBV27 to TRBJ2-2; D is perhaps TRBD1 (6 bases). CDR1 and CDR2 from the germline V gene are MNHEY and SMNVEV (reference sequence). V gave up 3 bases and J gave up 0 bases, with 17 bases separating them. This CDR3 spans 18 amino acids.

The chain recombines TRBV11-2 with TRBJ1-2; 10 bases are a match to TRBD1. The V gene end was trimmed by 2 bases and the J gene end by 9 bases; junction bases not matched to a gene: 6. The germline CDR1 and CDR2 sequences are SGHAT and FQNNGV. The CDR3 is made up of 14 amino acids. The CDR3, as DNA: TGTGCCAGCAGCTTAAGGGGGACAGGGGAGAGCTACACCTTC. Encoded protein: CASSLRGTGESYTF.

This clonotype was detected only a few times. The chain employs TRBV10-1 and TRBJ2-5; D is possibly TRBD2 (6 bases). Trimming shortened V by 4 bases and J by 4 bases, and 10 bases separated the two germline ends. The CDR3 totals 13 residues. Germline-derived CDR1 and CDR2 are WNHNN and SYGVQD (reference sequence). The CDR3 region has the DNA TGCGCCAGCAGTGGACTAGACGGAGAGACCCAGTACTTC. It translates to CASSGLDGETQYF.

This clonotype appeared a few times. V gene TRBV20-1 combines with J gene TRBJ1-1, with no clear D. Deletions cut 6 bases from V and 1 base from J, with 18 bases between. CDR1 is DFQATT, CDR2 SNEGSKA, per germline (reference sequence). This CDR3 has 15 amino acids. This chain's CDR3 is CSAYYSHIGNTEAFF. CDR3 sequence (DNA): TGCAGTGCATACTATTCGCACATCGGGAACACTGAAGCTTTCTTT.

This clonotype was found a few times. This chain connects TRBV20-1 to TRBJ2-3; 9 bases agree with TRBD2. CDR1 DFQATT and CDR2 SNEGSKA come from the germline V gene (reference sequence). This CDR3 has 14 amino acids. V lost 6 bases to trimming and J lost 0 bases; unmatched junction nucleotides: 4. The CDR3 sequence: CSAPTSGSTDTQYF. For the CDR3, the DNA is TGCAGTGCGCCCACTAGCGGGAGCACAGATACGCAGTATTTT.

There are a few counts of this clonotype. The rearrangement links TRBV6-5 to TRBJ1-2; 7 bases are a match to TRBD1. Germline V gene data show CDR1 as MNHEY and CDR2 as SVGAGI. V shed 6 bases, J shed 2 bases, and the junction held 6 bases outside the gene matches. The CDR3 length is 14 residues. CDR3 coding DNA: TGTGCCAGCAGAACCGGGACAGAGAACTATGGCTACACCTTC. Its translation: CASRTGTENYGYTF.

This clonotype has a handful of counts. The chain joins TRBV7-2 to TRBJ2-3; 8 bases line up with TRBD2. Trimming at V came to 0 bases and at J to 6 bases, leaving 5 bases not matched to a gene. The CDR3 extends over 15 amino acids. Germline values: CDR1 SGHTA, CDR2 FQGNSA. In nucleotides, the CDR3 is TGTGCCAGCAGCTTAGCGCCGGCTAGCGGGGATACGCAGTATTTT. Its protein is CASSLAPASGDTQYF.

This clonotype appeared many times. V and J are TRBV5-1 and TRBJ2-2; unclear D gene. This CDR3 is 16 amino acids long. The ends were cut back, 3 bases at V and 5 bases at J, with 17 bases in the middle. Germline V lookup: CDR1 SGHRS, CDR2 YFSETQ. For the CDR3, the DNA is TGCGCCAGCAGCTCCCTTCTGGGCAGTCAGACCGGGGAGCTGTTTTTT. Translated, it gives CASSSLLGSQTGELFF.

V is TRBV12-3 or TRBV12-4 and J is TRBJ2-2, with D tentatively TRBD1 (6 bases). Trimming left V 2 bases short and J 5 bases short, with 12 bases between. The CDR3 is 15 amino acids. CDR3 nucleotides: TGTGCCAGCAGTTTACCCCCACAGGGAACCGGGGAGCTGTTTTTT. This sequence encodes CASSLPPQGTGELFF.

This clonotype was seen a handful of times. The rearrangement joins TRBV15 to TRBJ2-1; the match to TRBD2 covers 8 bases. CDR3 size: 18 residues. Looked up from germline, CDR1 is LNHNV and CDR2 is YYDKDF (reference sequence). V was clipped by 0 bases and J by 4 bases; unmatched bases: 11. The CDR3 nucleotides read TGTGCCACCAGCAGAGATCTGGGAGGCCAGCGGGAGTACAATGAGCAGTTCTTC. Protein sequence: CATSRDLGGQREYNEQFF.

This clonotype appeared a few times. The chain uses TRBV7-6 and TRBJ2-3; D uncertain. The CDR3 extends over 15 amino acids. The V gene's germline CDR1 is SGHVS and CDR2 FNYEAQ. The V end was cut by 2 bases, the J end by 0 bases, with 9 bases between. Here the CDR3 reads CASSLPGFSTDTQYF. The DNA for the CDR3 is TGTGCCAGCAGCTTACCGGGCTTTAGCACAGATACGCAGTATTTT. Drawing the rest from reference TRBV7-6 and TRBJ2-3, the complete variable domain is GAGVSQSPRYKVTKRGQDVALRCDPISGHVSLYWYRQALGQGPEFLTYFNYEAQQDKSGLPNDRFSAERPEGSISTLTIQRTEQRDSAMYRCASSLPGFSTDTQYFGPGTRLTVL.

This clonotype was found many times. This chain uses TRBV5-6 with TRBJ2-3, with D unclear. Germline V gene sequence: CDR1 SGHDT, CDR2 YYEEEE. V was trimmed by 1 base and J by 0 bases, leaving 6 bases between them. This CDR3 has 14 amino acids. CDR3 sequence (DNA): TGTGCCAGCAGCTTGCCATCCAGCACAGATACGCAGTATTTT. It codes for CASSLPSSTDTQYF.

The chain links TRBV18 to TRBJ2-3, with D possibly matching TRBD1 (6 bases). The CDR3 has 15 residues. V lost 6 bases to trimming and J lost 7 bases, with 20 bases between them. CDR1 KGHSH and CDR2 LQKENI come from the germline V gene. The CDR3 sequence: CASSRTGQQENTQYF. For the CDR3, the DNA is TGTGCCAGCTCGCGAACGGGACAACAGGAAAATACGCAGTATTTT.

A few counts support this clonotype. V gene TRBV2 combines with J gene TRBJ1-1, with D tentatively TRBD1 (5 bases). Trimming shortened V by 6 bases and J by 1 base, and 12 bases separated the two germline ends. This CDR3 comprises 14 residues. Germline V gives CDR1 SNHLY, CDR2 FYNNEI. CDR3 residues: CASRLVTANTEAFF. The CDR3 DNA sequence: TGTGCCAGCAGGTTGGTGACAGCGAACACTGAAGCTTTCTTT.

The table lists this clonotype with many counts. V gene TRBV19 combines with J gene TRBJ2-4; weak D call: TRBD2 (5 bases). Germline CDR1 reads LNHDA; CDR2 reads SQIVND (reference sequence). The CDR3 runs 14 residues. Trimming stripped 2 bases from V and 2 bases from J, with 7 bases between. The CDR3, as DNA: TGTGCCAGTAGTATAACGGGATCCAAAAACATTCAGTACTTC. Translated, it gives CASSITGSKNIQYF. The entire variable domain, with the rest obtained from reference TRBV19 and TRBJ2-4, is as follows: DGGITQSPKYLFRKEGQNVTLSCEQNLNHDAMYWYRQDPGQGLRLIYYSQIVNDFQKGDIAEGYSVSREKKESFPLTVTSAQKNPTAFYLCASSITGSKNIQYFGAGTRLSVL.

This rearrangement joins TRBV7-6 to TRBJ1-2; the match to TRBD1 covers 7 bases. Trimming at V came to 9 bases and at J to 7 bases, leaving 14 bases not matched to a gene. CDR3 length: 14 residues. CDR1 is SGHVS and CDR2 is FNYEAQ in the germline V gene. CDR3 DNA sequence: TGTGCCAGAAGCCCAGGGGGAGGGCTGGGTGGCTACACCTTC. Its translation is CARSPGGGLGGYTF.